A single sample is the source of the 2 T cell receptor beta chains below, sequenced in a study of blood T cell repertoires in COVID-19. Sequenced by immunoSEQ multiplex PCR; TCRdb stores in-frame clones only, minus some. The table has 150,000 or so clones, 85% to 90% seen once; the top ten hold 1.2%. The sequencing sample was made of PBMCs or T cells enriched from blood (not recorded which). The receptors originated from a young woman with acute COVID-19.

The chain has TRBV6-1 and TRBJ2-7; 10 nucleotides agree with TRBD1. CDR1 and CDR2 from the germline V gene are MNHNS and SASEGT. Trimming cost V 2 bases and J 2 bases; bases outside gene matches: 3. The CDR3 totals 15 residues. The CDR3 DNA reads as TGTGCCAGCAGTGAATTGGGGACAGGGGCCTACGAGCAGTACTTC. Its protein is CASSELGTGAYEQYF.

This sequence joins TRBV24-1 and TRBJ2-3; 12 bases are a match to TRBD2. Germline values: CDR1 KGHDR, CDR2 SFDVKD. The ends lost 3 bases at V and 6 bases at J; junction bases unmatched: 6. This CDR3 contains 16 residues. The CDR3 nucleotides are TGTGCCACCAGTGATCTGACTAGCGGGAGTGTCGATACGCAGTATTTT. Translation gives CATSDLTSGSVDTQYF.